Shown below are 3 T cell receptor beta chains from a single sample sequenced in a study of cytomegalovirus exposure and HLA in healthy donors. Use of 60 Vbeta and 13 Jbeta primers characterized the PCR. Data came from immunoSEQ multiplex PCR; TCRdb stores just in-frame clones and leaves some out. The table shows about 34,000 clones, with approximately 86% occurring only once. Material: PBMCs. Receptors originate from a woman between 18 and 30 years old in good health and CMV-seropositive.

The V and J genes are TRBV5-1 and TRBJ1-2; 7 nucleotides align to TRBD1. V lost 5 bases and J lost 6; bases outside the gene matches: 31. Germline V gene sequence: CDR1 SGHRS, CDR2 YFSETQ. This CDR3 has 21 residues. CDR3 residues: CASRPLQGSLSSRAILDGYTF. CDR3 DNA: TGCGCCAGCAGGCCCTTACAGGGGAGCCTCTCAAGCCGGGCAATACTTGATGGCTACACCTTC.

This chain links TRBV6-6 with TRBJ2-1, with 7 bases aligning to TRBD2. The CDR3 is 14 amino acids. With 6 bases clipped from V and 6 bases from J, the junction kept 8 bases outside the gene matches. Germline V lookup: CDR1 MNHNY, CDR2 SVGAGI (reference sequence). CDR3 loop: CASRSTSKGNEQFF. CDR3 in DNA: TGTGCCAGCAGGTCGACTAGCAAAGGCAATGAGCAGTTCTTC.

The J gene is TRBJ2-7, the V gene TRBV7-2, with no clear D. Germline CDR1 is SGHTA and CDR2 is FQGNSA. This CDR3 comprises 14 residues. The germline V and J ends were trimmed by 5 bases and 1 base, with 12 bases remaining between them. The CDR3 region is CASSPDTVSYEQYF. CDR3 bases: TGTGCCAGCAGCCCCGACACAGTGTCCTACGAGCAGTACTTC.